Listed here are 5 T cell receptor beta chains from one sample, sequenced in a study of graft-versus-host responses after intestinal transplantation. Sequencing was performed with immunoSEQ multiplex PCR; in TCRdb, only in-frame clones are kept and a portion is missing. This sample has 90,000 to 150,000 clones, with just under 95% found just once. Their antigens are not known. The specimen comprised unstimulated CD4+ T cells sorted from spleen or lymph node cells, sampled before intestinal transplant. Every receptor here comes from a human donor who received an intestinal transplant.

The rearrangement uses TRBV16 and TRBJ2-1, with 9 positions matching TRBD2. This CDR3 spans 17 amino acids. Germline CDR1 reads KGHSY; CDR2 reads FQNENV. Trimming at V came to 4 bases and at J to 8 bases, leaving 15 bases not matched to a gene. CDR3 sequence (DNA): TGTGCCAGCAGCCCGTCCGGGACTAGCAGTTTAAGCGATGAGCAGTTCTTC. Translation: CASSPSGTSSLSDEQFF. The variable domain in full, completed from reference TRBV16 and TRBJ2-1, reads GEEVAQTPKHLVRGEGQKAKLYCAPIKGHSYVFWYQQVLKNEFKFLISFQNENVFDETGMPKERFSAKCLPNSPCSLEIQATKLEDSAVYFCASSPSGTSSLSDEQFFGPGTRLTVL.

This chain connects TRBV11-3 to TRBJ1-1; D perhaps matches TRBD1 (6 bases). V dropped 5 bases and J dropped 4 bases, with 14 bases sitting between them. Germline V gene data show CDR1 as SGHNT and CDR2 as YENEEA. The CDR3 extends over 14 amino acids. The CDR3 region is CASSPQGGATEAFF. The CDR3 nucleotides are TGTGCCAGCAGCCCACAGGGTGGGGCCACTGAAGCTTTCTTT.

Here the CDR3 reads CASSLVGPGNTQYF. CDR3 in DNA: TGTGCCAGCAGCTTAGTCGGTCCAGGAAATACGCAGTATTTT. V and J are TRBV7-9 and TRBJ2-3; D remains unclear. V shed 1 base and J shed 7 bases, with 12 bases lying between them. Germline loops: CDR1 SEHNR, CDR2 FQNEAQ (reference sequence). The length of the CDR3 is 14 residues.

The chain links TRBV29-1 to TRBJ1-4, with 7 bases aligning to TRBD1. V gave up 4 bases and J gave up 7 bases; unmatched junction bases: 15. CDR3 size: 16 residues. Germline V gives CDR1 SQVTM, CDR2 ANQGSEA. The CDR3 nucleotides read TGCAGCGTTGCCCCAAGACAGGGCGCCGGGATTGAAAAACTGTTTTTT. This encodes CSVAPRQGAGIEKLFF.

This rearrangement joins TRBV19 to TRBJ2-7; D possibly corresponds to TRBD2 (6 bases). Trimming took 4 bases from V and 1 from J, leaving 14 bases between them. Germline V gene lookup returns CDR1 LNHDA and CDR2 SQIVND (reference sequence). The CDR3 consists of 15 residues. This chain's CDR3 is CASSSGEGRSYEQYF. As DNA, the CDR3 is TGTGCCAGTAGTAGCGGAGAGGGGAGGTCCTACGAGCAGTACTTC.